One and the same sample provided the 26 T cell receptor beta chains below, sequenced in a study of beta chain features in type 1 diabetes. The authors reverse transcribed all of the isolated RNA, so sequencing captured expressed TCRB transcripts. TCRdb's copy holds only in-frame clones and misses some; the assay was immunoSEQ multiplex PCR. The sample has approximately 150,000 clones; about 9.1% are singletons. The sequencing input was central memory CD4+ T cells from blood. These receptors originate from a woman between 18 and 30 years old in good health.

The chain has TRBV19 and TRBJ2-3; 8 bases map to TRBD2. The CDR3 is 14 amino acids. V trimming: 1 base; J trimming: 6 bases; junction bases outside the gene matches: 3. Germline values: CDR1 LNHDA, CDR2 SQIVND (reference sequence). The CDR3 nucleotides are TGTGCCAGTAGTATAGGGACTAGCCCGGATACGCAGTATTTT. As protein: CASSIGTSPDTQYF.

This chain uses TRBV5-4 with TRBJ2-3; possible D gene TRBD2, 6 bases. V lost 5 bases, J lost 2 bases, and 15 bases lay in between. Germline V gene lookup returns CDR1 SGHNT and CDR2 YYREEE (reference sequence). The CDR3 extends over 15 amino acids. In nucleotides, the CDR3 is TGTGCCAGCAGAGAGGACTATGGGATCACAGATACGCAGTATTTT. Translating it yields CASREDYGITDTQYF.

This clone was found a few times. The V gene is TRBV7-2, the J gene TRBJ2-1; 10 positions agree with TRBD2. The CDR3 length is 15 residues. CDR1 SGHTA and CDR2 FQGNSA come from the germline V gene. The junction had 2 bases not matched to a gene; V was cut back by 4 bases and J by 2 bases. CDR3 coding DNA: TGTGCCAGCAGCTCAGCGGGGGGGCCCTACAATGAGCAGTTCTTC. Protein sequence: CASSSAGGPYNEQFF.

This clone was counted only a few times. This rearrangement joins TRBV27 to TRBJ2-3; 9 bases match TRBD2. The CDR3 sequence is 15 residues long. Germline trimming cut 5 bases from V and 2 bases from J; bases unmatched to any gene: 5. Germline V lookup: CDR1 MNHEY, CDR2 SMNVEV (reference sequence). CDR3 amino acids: CASSHAGGNTDTQYF. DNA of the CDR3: TGTGCCAGCAGTCACGCGGGGGGGAACACAGATACGCAGTATTTT.

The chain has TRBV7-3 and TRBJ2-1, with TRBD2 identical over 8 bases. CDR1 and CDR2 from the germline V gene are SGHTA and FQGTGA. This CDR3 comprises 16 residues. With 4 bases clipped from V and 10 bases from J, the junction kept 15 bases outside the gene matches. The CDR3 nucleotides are TGTGCCAGCAGCTCCTCCGGGACTAGGAACCCTGGGGAGCAGTTCTTC. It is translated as CASSSSGTRNPGEQFF.

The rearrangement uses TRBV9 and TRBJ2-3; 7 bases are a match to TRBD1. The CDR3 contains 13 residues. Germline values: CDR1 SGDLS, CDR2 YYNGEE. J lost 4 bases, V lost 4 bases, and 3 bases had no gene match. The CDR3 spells CASSQGGPDTQYF. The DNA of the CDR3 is TGTGCCAGCAGCCAAGGGGGCCCAGATACGCAGTATTTT.

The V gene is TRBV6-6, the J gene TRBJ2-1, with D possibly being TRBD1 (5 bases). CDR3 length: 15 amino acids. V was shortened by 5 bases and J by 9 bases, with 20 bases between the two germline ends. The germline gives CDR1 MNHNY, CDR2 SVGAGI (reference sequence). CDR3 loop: CASSQQEGWVGEQFF. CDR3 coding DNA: TGTGCCAGCAGTCAACAGGAAGGGTGGGTGGGTGAGCAGTTCTTC.

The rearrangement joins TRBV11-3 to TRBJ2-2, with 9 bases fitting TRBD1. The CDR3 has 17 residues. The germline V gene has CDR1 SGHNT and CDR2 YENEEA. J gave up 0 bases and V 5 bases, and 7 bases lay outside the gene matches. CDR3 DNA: TGTGCCAGCAGCCCCCCGGGACAGGGCTCGAACACCGGGGAGCTGTTTTTT. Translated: CASSPPGQGSNTGELFF.

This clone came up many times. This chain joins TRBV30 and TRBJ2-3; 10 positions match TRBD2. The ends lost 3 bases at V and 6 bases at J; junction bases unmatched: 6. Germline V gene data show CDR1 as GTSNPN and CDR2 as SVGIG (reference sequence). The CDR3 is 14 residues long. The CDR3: CAWRKRGGLDTQYF. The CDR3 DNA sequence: TGTGCCTGGAGAAAGCGGGGGGGCCTGGATACGCAGTATTTT.

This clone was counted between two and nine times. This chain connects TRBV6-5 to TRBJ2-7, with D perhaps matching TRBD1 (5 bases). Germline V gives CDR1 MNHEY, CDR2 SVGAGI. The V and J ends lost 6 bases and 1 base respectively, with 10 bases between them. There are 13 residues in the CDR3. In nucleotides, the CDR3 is TGTGCCAGCAGAAGTCAGGGTTCCTACGAGCAGTACTTC. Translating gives CASRSQGSYEQYF.

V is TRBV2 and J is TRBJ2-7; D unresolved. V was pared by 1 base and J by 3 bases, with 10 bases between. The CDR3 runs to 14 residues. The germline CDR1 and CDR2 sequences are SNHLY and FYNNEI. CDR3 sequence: CASSEGALLYEQYF. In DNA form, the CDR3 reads TGTGCCAGCAGTGAAGGAGCACTACTCTACGAGCAGTACTTC.

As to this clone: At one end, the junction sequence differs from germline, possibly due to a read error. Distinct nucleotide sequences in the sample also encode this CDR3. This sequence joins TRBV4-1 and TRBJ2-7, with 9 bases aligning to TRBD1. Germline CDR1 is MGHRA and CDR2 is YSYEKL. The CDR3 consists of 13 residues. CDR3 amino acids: CASSRQGVHEQYF. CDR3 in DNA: TGTGCCAGCAGCCGACAGGGGGTCCACGAGCAGTACTTC.

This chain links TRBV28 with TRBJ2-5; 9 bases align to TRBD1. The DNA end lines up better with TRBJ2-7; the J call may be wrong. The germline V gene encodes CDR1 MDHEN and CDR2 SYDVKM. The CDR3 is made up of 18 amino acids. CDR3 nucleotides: TGTGCCAGCAGCGGTCACCTTGGGGGGACAGGGCGACCCTACGAGCAGTACTTC. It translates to CASSGHLGGTGRPYEQYF.

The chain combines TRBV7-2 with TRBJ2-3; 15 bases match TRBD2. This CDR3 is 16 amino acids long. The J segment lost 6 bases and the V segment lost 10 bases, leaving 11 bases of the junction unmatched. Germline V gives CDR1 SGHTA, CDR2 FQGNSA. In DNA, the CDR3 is TGTGCCATTACGACCCCCGGGACTAGCGGGAGGGATACGCAGTATTTT. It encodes CAITTPGTSGRDTQYF.

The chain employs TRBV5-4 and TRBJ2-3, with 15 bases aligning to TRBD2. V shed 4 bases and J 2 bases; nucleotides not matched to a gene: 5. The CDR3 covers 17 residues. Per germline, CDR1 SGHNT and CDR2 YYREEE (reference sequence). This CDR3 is CASSRTSGRANTDTQYF. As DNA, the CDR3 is TGTGCCAGCAGCCGGACTAGCGGGAGGGCTAACACAGATACGCAGTATTTT.

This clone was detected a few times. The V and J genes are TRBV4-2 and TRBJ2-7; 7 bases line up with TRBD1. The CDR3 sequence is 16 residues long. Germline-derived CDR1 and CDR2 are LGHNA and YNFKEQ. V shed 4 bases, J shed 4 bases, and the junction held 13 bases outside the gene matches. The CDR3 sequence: CASSPDRVSYGYEQYF. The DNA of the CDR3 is TGTGCCAGCAGCCCTGACAGGGTTAGTTACGGTTACGAGCAGTACTTC.

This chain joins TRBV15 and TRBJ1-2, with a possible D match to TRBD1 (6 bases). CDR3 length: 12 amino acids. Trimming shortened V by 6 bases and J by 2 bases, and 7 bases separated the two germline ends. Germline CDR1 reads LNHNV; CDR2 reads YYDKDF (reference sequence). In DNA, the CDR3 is TGTGCCACCAGTCAGGGGAACTATGGCTACACCTTC. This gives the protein CATSQGNYGYTF. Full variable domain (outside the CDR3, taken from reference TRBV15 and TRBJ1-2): DAMVIQNPRYQVTQFGKPVTLSCSQTLNHNVMYWYQQKSSQAPKLLFHYYDKDFNNEADTPDNFQSRRPNTSFCFLDIRSPGLGDTAMYLCATSQGNYGYTFGSGTRLTVV.

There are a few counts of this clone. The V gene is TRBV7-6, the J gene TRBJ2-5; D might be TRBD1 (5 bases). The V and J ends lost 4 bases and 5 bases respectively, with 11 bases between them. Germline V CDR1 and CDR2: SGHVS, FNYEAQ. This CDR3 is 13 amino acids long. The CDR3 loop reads CASSSVAGETQYF. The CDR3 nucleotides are TGTGCCAGCAGCTCGGTGGCAGGGGAGACCCAGTACTTC.

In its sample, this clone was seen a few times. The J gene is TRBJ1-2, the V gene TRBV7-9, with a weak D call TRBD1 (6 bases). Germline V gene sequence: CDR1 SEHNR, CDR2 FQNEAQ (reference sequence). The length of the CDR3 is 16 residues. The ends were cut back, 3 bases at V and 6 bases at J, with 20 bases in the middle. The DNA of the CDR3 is TGTGCCAGCAGCTTGGGAAGTTCTACAGGGCGGAATGGCTACACCTTC. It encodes CASSLGSSTGRNGYTF.

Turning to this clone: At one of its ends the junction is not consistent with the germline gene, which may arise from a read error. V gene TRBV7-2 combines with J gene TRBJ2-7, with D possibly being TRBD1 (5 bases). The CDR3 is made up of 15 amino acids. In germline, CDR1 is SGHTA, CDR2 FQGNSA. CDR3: CASSLRLGPSDEQYF. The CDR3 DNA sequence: TGTGCCAGCAGCCTCCGGCTGGGGCCCTCCGACGAGCAGTACTTC.

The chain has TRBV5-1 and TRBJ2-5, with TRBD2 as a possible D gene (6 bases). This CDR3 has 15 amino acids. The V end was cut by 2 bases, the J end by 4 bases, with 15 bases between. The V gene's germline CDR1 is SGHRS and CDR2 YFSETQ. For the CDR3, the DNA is TGCGCCAGCAGCTTCGGACTAAGGCGCCCAGAGACCCAGTACTTC. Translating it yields CASSFGLRRPETQYF. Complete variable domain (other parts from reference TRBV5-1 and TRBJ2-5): KAGVTQTPRYLIKTRGQQVTLSCSPISGHRSVSWYQQTPGQGLQFLFEYFSETQRNKGNFPGRFSGRQFSNSRSEMNVSTLELGDSALYLCASSFGLRRPETQYFGPGTRLLVL.

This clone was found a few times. The CDR3 reads CASSLTGDSNQPQHF. The CDR3 coding sequence is TGTGCCAGCAGCTTGACAGGGGATAGCAATCAGCCCCAGCATTTT. V usage is TRBV7-8 and J usage is TRBJ1-5; 8 bases are shared with TRBD1. The CDR3 covers 15 residues. Trimming at V came to 3 bases and at J to 0 bases, leaving 1 base not matched to a gene. Per the germline V gene, CDR1 is SGHVS and CDR2 is FQNEAQ.

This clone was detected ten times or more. CDR3 residues: CASRDGTSGTDTQYF. DNA for the CDR3: TGCGCCAGCAGGGACGGGACTAGCGGCACAGATACGCAGTATTTT. The chain links TRBV5-1 to TRBJ2-3; 10 nucleotides align to TRBD2. The CDR3 spans 15 residues. Germline values: CDR1 SGHRS, CDR2 YFSETQ. J lost 1 base, V lost 5 bases, and 4 bases had no gene match. The full variable domain, completed using reference TRBV5-1 and TRBJ2-3, is KAGVTQTPRYLIKTRGQQVTLSCSPISGHRSVSWYQQTPGQGLQFLFEYFSETQRNKGNFPGRFSGRQFSNSRSEMNVSTLELGDSALYLCASRDGTSGTDTQYFGPGTRLTVL.

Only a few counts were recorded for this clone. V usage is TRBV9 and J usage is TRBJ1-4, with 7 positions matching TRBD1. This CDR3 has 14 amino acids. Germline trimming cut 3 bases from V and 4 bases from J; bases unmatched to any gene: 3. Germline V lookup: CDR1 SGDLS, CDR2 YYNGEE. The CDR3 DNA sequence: TGTGCCAGCAGCGCCGGGACAGATAATGAAAAACTGTTTTTT. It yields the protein CASSAGTDNEKLFF. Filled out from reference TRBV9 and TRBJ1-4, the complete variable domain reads DSGVTQTPKHLITATGQRVTLRCSPRSGDLSVYWYQQSLDQGLQFLIQYYNGEERAKGNILERFSAQQFPDLHSELNLSSLELGDSALYFCASSAGTDNEKLFFGSGTQLSVL.

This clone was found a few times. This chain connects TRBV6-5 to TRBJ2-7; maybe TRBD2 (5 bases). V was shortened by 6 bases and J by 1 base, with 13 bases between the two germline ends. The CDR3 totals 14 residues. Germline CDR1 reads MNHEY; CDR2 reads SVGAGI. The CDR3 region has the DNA TGTGCCAGCAGGACCGGGATAAGTTCCTACGAGCAGTACTTC. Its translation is CASRTGISSYEQYF.

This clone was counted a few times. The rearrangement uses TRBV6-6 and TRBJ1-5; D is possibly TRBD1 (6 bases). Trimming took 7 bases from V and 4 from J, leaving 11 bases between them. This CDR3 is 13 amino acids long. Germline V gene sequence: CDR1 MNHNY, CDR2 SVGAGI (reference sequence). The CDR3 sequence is CASKRQANQPQHF. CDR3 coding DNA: TGTGCCAGCAAAAGACAGGCTAATCAGCCCCAGCATTTT.